This T cell receptor beta chain was sequenced during a study of glioma-infiltrating T cells. The iRepertoire nested amplicon-rescue multiplex PCR amplified TCR alpha and beta CDR3s from RNA. TCRdb recomputed calls from the multiplex PCR reads with MiXCR, one row per CDR3 protein. The table lists around 190,000 distinct CDR3 sequences, about 32% of them singletons. As for this clonotype: Its matching antigen is unknown. An end of the junction differs from the germline gene, which may be a read error.

Study results and limitations: Gliomas, especially low-grade, showed above-expected tissue-blood divergence; non-neoplastic patients showed below.

Germline values: CDR1 SGHTA, CDR2 FQGNSA. The length of the CDR3 is 17 residues. The rearrangement uses TRBV7-2 and TRBJ2-3, with TRBD2 identical over 8 bases. The sample consisted of glioma tissue, nonneoplastic brain tissue, or PBMCs (not recorded which). This receptor was taken from a human donor with low-grade glioma or glioblastoma, undergoing nonglioma brain surgery, or in good health (not recorded which). This CDR3 is CASSLARVAGSADTEYF. The DNA of the CDR3 is TGTGCCAGCAGCTTAGCGCGGGTAGCGGGGAGCGCAGATACGGAGTATTTT.